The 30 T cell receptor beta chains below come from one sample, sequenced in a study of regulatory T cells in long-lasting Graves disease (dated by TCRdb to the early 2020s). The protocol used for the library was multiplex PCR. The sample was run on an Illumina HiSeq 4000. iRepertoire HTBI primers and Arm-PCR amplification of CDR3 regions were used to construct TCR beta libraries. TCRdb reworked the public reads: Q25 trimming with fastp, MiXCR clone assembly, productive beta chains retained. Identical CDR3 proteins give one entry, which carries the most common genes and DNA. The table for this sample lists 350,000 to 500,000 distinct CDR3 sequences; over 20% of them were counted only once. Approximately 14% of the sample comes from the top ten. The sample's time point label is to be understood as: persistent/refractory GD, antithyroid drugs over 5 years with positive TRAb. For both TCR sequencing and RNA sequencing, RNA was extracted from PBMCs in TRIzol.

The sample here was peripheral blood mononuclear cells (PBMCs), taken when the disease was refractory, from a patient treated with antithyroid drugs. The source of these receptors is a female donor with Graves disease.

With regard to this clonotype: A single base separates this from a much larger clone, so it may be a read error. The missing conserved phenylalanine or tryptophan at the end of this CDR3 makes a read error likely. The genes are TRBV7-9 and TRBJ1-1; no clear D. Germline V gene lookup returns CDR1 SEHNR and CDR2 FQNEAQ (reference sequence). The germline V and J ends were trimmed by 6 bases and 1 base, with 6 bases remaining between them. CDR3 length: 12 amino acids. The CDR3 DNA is TGTGCCAGCAGGAACGAGAACACTGAAGCTTTCCTT. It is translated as CASRNENTEAFL.

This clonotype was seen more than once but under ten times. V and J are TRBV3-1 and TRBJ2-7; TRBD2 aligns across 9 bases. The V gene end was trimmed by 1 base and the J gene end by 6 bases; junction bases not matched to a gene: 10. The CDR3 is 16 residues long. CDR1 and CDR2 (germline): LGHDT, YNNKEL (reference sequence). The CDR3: CASSQVGASGRTEQYF. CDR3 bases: TGTGCCAGCAGCCAAGTAGGAGCGAGCGGGAGGACCGAGCAGTACTTC.

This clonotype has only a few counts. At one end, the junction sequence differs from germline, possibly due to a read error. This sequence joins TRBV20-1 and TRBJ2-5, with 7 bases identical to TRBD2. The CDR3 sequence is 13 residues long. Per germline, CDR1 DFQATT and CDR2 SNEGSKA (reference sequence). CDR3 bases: TGCAGTGCTCTTTGGACTAGACAAGGGACCCAGTACTTC. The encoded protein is CSALWTRQGTQYF.

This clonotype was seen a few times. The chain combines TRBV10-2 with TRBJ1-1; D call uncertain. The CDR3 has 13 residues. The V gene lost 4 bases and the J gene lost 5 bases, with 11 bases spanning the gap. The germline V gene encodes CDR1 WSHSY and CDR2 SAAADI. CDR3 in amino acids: CASSAEVYTEAFF. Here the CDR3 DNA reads TGCGCCAGCAGTGCCGAGGTTTATACTGAAGCTTTCTTT.

The CDR3 nucleotides read TGCAGTGCTAATACGGGGCGGGGACAGAGCTCCTACAATGAGCAGTTCTTC. It encodes CSANTGRGQSSYNEQFF. This chain joins TRBV20-1 and TRBJ2-1, with D possibly matching TRBD1 (7 bases). The CDR3 extends over 17 amino acids. V gave up 4 bases and J gave up 0 bases, with 19 bases separating them. CDR1 DFQATT and CDR2 SNEGSKA come from the germline V gene (reference sequence).

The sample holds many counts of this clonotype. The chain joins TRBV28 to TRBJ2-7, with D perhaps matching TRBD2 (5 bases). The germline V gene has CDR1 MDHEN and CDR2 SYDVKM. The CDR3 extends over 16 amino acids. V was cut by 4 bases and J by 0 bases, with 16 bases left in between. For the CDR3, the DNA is TGTGCCAGCAGTTCTTTATTACTAGTCGGCTCCTACGAGCAGTACTTC. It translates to CASSSLLLVGSYEQYF.

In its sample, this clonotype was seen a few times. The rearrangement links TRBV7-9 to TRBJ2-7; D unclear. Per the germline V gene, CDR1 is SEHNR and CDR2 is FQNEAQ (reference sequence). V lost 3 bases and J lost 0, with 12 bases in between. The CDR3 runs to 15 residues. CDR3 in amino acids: CASSLPGPISYEQYF. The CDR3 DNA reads TGTGCCAGCAGCTTGCCGGGTCCCATCTCCTACGAGCAGTACTTC.

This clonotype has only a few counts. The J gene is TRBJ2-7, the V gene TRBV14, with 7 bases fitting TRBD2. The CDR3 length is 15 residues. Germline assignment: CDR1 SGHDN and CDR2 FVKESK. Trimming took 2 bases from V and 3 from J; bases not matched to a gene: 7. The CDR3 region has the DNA TGTGCCAGCAGCCAAATAGCGGGCTCCCTCTACGAGCAGTACTTC. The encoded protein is CASSQIAGSLYEQYF.

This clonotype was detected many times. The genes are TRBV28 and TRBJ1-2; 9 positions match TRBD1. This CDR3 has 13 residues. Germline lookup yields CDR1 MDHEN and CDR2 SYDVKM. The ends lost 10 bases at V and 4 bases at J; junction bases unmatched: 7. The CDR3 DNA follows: TGTGCCACCCACAGGGGGCAAGTCTATGGCTACACCTTC. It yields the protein CATHRGQVYGYTF.

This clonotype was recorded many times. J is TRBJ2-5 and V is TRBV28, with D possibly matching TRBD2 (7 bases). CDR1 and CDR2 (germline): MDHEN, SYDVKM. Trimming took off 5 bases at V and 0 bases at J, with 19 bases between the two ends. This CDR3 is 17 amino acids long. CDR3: CASSNEGEGGYQETQYF. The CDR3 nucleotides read TGTGCCAGCAGTAACGAGGGGGAGGGCGGGTACCAAGAGACCCAGTACTTC.

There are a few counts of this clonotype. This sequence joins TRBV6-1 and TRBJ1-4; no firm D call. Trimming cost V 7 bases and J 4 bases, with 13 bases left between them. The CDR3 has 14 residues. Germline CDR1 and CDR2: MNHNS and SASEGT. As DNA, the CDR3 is TGTGCCAGCAAGGGCACCGCGGGTAATGAAAAACTGTTTTTT. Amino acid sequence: CASKGTAGNEKLFF.

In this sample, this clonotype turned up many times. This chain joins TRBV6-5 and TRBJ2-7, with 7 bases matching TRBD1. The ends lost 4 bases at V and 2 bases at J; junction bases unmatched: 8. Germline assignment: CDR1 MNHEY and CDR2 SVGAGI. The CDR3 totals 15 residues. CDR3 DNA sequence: TGTGCCAGCAGTTTAACCGGACAGGAAGCCTACGAGCAGTACTTC. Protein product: CASSLTGQEAYEQYF.

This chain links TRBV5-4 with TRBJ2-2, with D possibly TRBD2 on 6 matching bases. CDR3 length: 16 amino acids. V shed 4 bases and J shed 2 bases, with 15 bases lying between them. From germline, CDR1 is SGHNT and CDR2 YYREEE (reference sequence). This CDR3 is CASSGYGTANTGELFF. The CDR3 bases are TGTGCCAGCAGCGGTTACGGGACTGCTAACACCGGGGAGCTGTTTTTT. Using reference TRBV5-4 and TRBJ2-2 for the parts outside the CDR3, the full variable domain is ETGVTQSPTHLIKTRGQQVTLRCSSQSGHNTVSWYQQALGQGPQFIFQYYREEENGRGNFPPRFSGLQFPNYSSELNVNALELDDSALYLCASSGYGTANTGELFFGEGSRLTVL.

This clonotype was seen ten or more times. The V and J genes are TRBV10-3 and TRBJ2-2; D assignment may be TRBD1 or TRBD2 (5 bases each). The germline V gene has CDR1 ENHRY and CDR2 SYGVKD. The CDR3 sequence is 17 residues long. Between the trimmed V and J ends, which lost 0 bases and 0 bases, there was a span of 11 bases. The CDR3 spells CAISESLGPSNTGELFF. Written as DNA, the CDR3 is TGTGCCATCAGTGAGTCCTTGGGACCTTCGAACACCGGGGAGCTGTTTTTT.

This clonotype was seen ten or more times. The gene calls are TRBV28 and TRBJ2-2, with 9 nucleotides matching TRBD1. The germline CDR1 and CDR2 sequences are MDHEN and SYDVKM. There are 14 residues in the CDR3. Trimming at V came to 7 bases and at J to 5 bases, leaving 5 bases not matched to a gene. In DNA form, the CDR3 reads TGTGCCAGCAATCGGGACAGGGCGACCGGGGAGCTGTTTTTT. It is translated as CASNRDRATGELFF.

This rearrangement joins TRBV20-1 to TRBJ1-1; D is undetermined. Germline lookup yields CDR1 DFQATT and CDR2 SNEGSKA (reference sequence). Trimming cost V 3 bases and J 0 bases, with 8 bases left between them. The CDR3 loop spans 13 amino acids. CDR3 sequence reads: CSASDTMNTEAFF. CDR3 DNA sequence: TGCAGTGCTAGCGATACTATGAACACTGAAGCTTTCTTT.

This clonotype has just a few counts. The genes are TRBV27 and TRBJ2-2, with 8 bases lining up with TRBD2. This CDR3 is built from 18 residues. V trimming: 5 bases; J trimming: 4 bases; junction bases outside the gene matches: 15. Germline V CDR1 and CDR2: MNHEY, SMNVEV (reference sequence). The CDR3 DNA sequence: TGTGCCAGCAGTCCTCAGGGGCGGGAGGTGGGCGGCACCGGGGAGCTGTTTTTT. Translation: CASSPQGREVGGTGELFF.

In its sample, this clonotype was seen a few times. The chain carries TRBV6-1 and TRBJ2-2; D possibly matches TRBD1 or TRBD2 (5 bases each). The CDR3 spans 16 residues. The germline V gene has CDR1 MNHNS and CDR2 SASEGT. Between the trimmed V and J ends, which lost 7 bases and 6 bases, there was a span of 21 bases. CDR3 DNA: TGTGCCAGCATCGAGGGTCCCTCAGAAGGGGCCGGGGAGCTGTTTTTT. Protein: CASIEGPSEGAGELFF.

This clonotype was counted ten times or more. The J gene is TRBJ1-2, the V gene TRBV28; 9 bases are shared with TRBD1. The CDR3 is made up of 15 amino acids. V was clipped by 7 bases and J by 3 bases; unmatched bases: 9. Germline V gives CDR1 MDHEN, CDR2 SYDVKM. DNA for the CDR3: TGTGCCAGCAACGACAGGGGGAGAAAAGACTATGGCTACACCTTC. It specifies CASNDRGRKDYGYTF.

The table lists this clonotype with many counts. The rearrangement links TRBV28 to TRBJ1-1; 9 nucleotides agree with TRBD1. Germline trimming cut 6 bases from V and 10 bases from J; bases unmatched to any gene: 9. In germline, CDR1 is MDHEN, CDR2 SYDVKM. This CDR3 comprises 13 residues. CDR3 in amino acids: CASSENNRGLAFF. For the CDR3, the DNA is TGTGCCAGCAGCGAAAACAACAGGGGGCTAGCTTTCTTT.

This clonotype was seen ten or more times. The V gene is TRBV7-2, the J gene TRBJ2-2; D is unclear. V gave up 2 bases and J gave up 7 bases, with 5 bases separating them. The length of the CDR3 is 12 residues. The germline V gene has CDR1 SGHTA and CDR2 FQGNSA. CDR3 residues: CASSLWGGELFF. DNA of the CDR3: TGTGCCAGCAGCTTATGGGGCGGGGAGCTGTTTTTT.

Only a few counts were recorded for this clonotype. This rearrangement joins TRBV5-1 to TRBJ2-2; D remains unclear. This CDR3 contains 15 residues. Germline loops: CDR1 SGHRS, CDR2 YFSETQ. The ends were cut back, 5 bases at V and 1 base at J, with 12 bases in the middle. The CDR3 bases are TGCGCCAGCAGGATAGACGGGCAGAACACCGGGGAGCTGTTTTTT. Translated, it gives CASRIDGQNTGELFF.

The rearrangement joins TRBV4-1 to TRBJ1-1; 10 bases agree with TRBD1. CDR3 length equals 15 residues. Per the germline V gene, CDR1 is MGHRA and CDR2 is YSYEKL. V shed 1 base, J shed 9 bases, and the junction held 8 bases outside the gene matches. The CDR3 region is CASSQGTGGRDQAFF. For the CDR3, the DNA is TGCGCCAGCAGCCAAGGGACAGGGGGGAGAGATCAAGCTTTCTTT.

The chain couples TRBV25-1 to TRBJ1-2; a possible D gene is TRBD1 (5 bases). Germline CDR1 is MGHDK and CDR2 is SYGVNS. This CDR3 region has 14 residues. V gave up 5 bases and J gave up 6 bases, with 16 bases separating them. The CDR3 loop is CASSTPGPLDGYTF. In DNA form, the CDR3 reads TGTGCCAGCAGTACCCCGGGGCCCCTTGATGGCTACACCTTC.

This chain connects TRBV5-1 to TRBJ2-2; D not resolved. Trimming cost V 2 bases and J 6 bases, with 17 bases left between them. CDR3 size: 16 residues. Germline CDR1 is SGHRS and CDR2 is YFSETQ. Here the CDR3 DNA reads TGCGCCAGCAGCTTAAAGCCCTTAACGGCATCCGGGGAGCTGTTTTTT. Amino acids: CASSLKPLTASGELFF.

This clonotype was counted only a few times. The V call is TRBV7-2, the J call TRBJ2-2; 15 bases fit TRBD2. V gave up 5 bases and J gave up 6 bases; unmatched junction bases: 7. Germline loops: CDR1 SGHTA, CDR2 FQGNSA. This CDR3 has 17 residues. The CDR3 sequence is CASSRGTSGRLAGELFF. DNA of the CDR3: TGTGCCAGCAGCCGAGGGACTAGCGGGAGGTTAGCCGGGGAGCTGTTTTTT.

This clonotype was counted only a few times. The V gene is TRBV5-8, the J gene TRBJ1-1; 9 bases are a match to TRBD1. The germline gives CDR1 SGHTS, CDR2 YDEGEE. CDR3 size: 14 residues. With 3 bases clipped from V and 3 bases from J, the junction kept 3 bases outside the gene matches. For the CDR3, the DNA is TGTGCCAGCAGCTCGGACAGGGGAGACACTGAAGCTTTCTTT. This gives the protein CASSSDRGDTEAFF.

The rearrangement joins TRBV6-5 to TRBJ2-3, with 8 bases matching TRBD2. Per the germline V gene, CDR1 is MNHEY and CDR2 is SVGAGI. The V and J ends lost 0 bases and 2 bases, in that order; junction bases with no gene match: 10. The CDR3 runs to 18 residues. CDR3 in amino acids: CASSYSRGLAGFTDTQYF. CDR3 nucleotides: TGTGCCAGCAGTTACTCTCGTGGTCTAGCGGGTTTCACAGATACGCAGTATTTT.

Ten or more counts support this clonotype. The CDR3 is CASLSIGQNQYF. The DNA for the CDR3 is TGTGCCAGCTTGAGCATAGGACAGAATCAGTACTTC. This chain joins TRBV6-1 and TRBJ2-4; D perhaps matches TRBD1 (6 bases). V dropped 8 bases and J dropped 12 bases, with 17 bases sitting between them. The CDR3 totals 12 residues. Germline lookup yields CDR1 MNHNS and CDR2 SASEGT.

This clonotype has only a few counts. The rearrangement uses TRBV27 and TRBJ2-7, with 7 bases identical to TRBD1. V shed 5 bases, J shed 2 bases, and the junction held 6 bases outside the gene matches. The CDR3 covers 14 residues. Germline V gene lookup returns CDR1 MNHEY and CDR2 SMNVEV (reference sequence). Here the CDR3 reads CASSETGVPYEQYF. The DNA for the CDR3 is TGTGCCAGCAGTGAAACAGGGGTCCCCTACGAGCAGTACTTC.